The 4 T cell receptor beta chains in this list originate from one sample, sequenced in a study of response to subunit inactivated influenza vaccine. TCRdb recomputed calls from the RT-PCR reads with MiXCR, one row per CDR3 protein. The sample yields 550,000 to 800,000 distinct CDR3 sequences, approximately 15% seen once. This specimen consisted of PBMCs from blood, obtained roughly 15 days before vaccination. These receptors all stem from a man in his forties or fifties who received an inactivated influenza vaccine.

In its sample, this clonotype was seen a few times. The chain is built from TRBV3-1 and TRBJ2-1; 16 bases agree with TRBD2. The V gene's germline CDR1 is LGHDT and CDR2 YNNKEL (reference sequence). The CDR3 is made up of 17 amino acids. J lost 7 bases, V lost 4 bases, and 7 bases had no gene match. CDR3 coding DNA: TGTGCCAGCAGCCTCCCGGGACTAGCGGGAGGGCGGAATGAGCAGTTCTTC. Amino acid sequence: CASSLPGLAGGRNEQFF.

This clonotype has more than one count but fewer than ten. V gene TRBV7-2 combines with J gene TRBJ2-7, with D unresolved. Trimming stripped 4 bases from V and 3 bases from J, with 7 bases between. The germline V gene has CDR1 SGHTA and CDR2 FQGNSA. CDR3 size: 12 residues. The CDR3 nucleotides read TGTGCCAGCAGCTCAAATCACTACGAGCAGTACTTC. Amino acid sequence: CASSSNHYEQYF.

This clonotype was observed a handful of times. V is TRBV13 and J is TRBJ2-7; the match to TRBD1 covers 7 bases. The CDR3 runs to 15 residues. J lost 0 bases, V lost 2 bases, and 4 bases had no gene match. Germline CDR1 reads PRHDT; CDR2 reads FYEKMQ (reference sequence). The CDR3 reads CASSLFRGFSYEQYF. The DNA for the CDR3 is TGTGCCAGCAGCTTATTCAGGGGGTTCTCCTACGAGCAGTACTTC.

The rearrangement joins TRBV6-2 or TRBV6-3 to TRBJ2-1; 12 bases agree with TRBD2. V lost 2 bases and J lost 0; bases outside the gene matches: 8. The CDR3 is 19 residues long. Germline loops: CDR1 MNHEY, CDR2 SVGEGT. The CDR3 nucleotides read TGTGCCAGCAGTTACCCGACTAGCGGGAGTGGAATCTCCTACAATGAGCAGTTCTTC. Encoded protein: CASSYPTSGSGISYNEQFF.